This T cell receptor (beta chain) was captured by sequencing in a study of T cells after yellow fever vaccination. This CDR3 contains 14 residues. Germline CDR1 is SQVTM and CDR2 is ANQGSEA. V was cut by 7 bases and J by 5 bases, with 15 bases left in between. TCRdb re-analysed the 5' RACE reads in MiXCR, keeping a single row per CDR3 protein. The sample lists some 120,000 distinct CDR3 sequences, 13% to 15% occurring once. This clonotype originated in a man aged 18 to 29 who received the YFV17D yellow fever vaccine. The source material was CD8+ T cells sorted from PBMCs, sampled 5 days after the yellow fever booster vaccination. The chain has TRBV29-1 and TRBJ1-6; D remains ambiguous. The CDR3 region is CSGRWTENNSPLHF. In DNA, the CDR3 is TGCAGCGGGCGATGGACGGAGAATAATTCACCCCTCCACTTT. Using reference TRBV29-1 and TRBJ1-6 for the parts outside the CDR3, the full variable domain is SAVISQKPSRDICQRGTSLTIQCQVDSQVTMMFWYRQQPGQSLTLIATANQGSEATYESGFVIDKFPISRPNLTFSTLTVSNMSPEDSSIYLCSGRWTENNSPLHFGNGTRLTVT.